This T cell receptor beta chain was captured by sequencing in a study of long-term antiretroviral therapy in people with HIV. Study conclusions and caveats: HIV repertoires covered narrower CDR3 length ranges than controls did. Clonal expansions arising prior to ART prevailed in the repertoire at every time point.

J gave up 3 bases and V 1 base, and 5 bases lay outside the gene matches. The CDR3 has 16 residues. Germline V lookup: CDR1 MNHEY, CDR2 SMNVEV (reference sequence). Samples were assayed with immunoSEQ v3.0 at survey level. TCRdb's table, derived via immunoSEQ multiplex PCR, lists solely in-frame clones and lacks some. The sample carries 20,000 to 30,000 clones, 79% recorded once. In regard to this clone: Its antigen is not known.

This sequence was found in a woman in her 40s with HIV. The sequences come from unsorted PBMCs, collected 1.2 years after starting antiretroviral therapy. The genes are TRBV27 and TRBJ2-1; 8 bases align to TRBD2. For the CDR3, the DNA is TGTGCCAGCAGTTTATTCGGTACTAGCGGCTACAATGAGCAGTTCTTC. Amino acid sequence: CASSLFGTSGYNEQFF.